This TCR beta chain was found in a study of post-analysis software for immune sequencing data. Study outcomes and limitations: When patients were compared with controls, about 5 TRBV segments were more frequent, TRBV5-6, TRBV5-1 and TRBV20-1 among them. Batch-mates among the samples co-clustered strongly by F measure. Multiple sclerosis patients had significantly lower normalized Chao1 diversity than controls.

Regarding this clonotype: Its antigen is not known.

Each TCR beta cDNA library carried unique molecular identifiers. TCRdb analysed the PCR reads with MiXCR anew, one entry per CDR3 protein. Of some 800,000 distinct CDR3 sequences in the sample, more than 45% are singletons; the top ten hold over 4.5%. The V gene lost 1 base and the J gene lost 0 bases, with 15 bases spanning the gap. Germline V gives CDR1 SGHTA, CDR2 FQGNSA. CDR3 length equals 17 residues. This receptor was obtained from a girl between 10 and 17 years old with multiple sclerosis. V gene TRBV7-2 combines with J gene TRBJ1-2; D is undetermined. The specimen was blood. CDR3 DNA sequence: TGTGCCAGCAGCTTAGAGGTTGCGGCGTCAGCTAACTATGGCTACACCTTC. Encoded protein: CASSLEVAASANYGYTF.